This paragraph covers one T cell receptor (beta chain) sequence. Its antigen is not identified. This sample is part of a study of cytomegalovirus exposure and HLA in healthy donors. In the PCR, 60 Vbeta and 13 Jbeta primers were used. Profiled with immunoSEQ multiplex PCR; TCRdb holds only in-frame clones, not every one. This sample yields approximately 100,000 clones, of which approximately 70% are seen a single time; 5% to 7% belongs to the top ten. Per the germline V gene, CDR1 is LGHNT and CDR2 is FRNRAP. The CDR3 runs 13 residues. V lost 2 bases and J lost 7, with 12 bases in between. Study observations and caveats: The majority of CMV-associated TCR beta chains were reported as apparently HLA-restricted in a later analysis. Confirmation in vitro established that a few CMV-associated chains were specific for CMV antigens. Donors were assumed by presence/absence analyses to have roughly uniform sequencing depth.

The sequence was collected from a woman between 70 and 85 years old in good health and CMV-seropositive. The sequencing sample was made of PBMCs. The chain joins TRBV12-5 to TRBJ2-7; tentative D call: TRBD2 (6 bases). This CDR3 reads CASGLTGVGEQYF. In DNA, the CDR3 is TGTGCTAGTGGTTTGACGGGGGTAGGGGAGCAGTACTTC. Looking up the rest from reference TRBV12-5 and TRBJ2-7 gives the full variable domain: DARVTQTPRHKVTEMGQEVTMRCQPILGHNTVFWYRQTMMQGLELLAYFRNRAPLDDSGMPKDRFSAEMPDATLATLKIQPSEPRDSAVYFCASGLTGVGEQYFGPGTRLTVT.